This T cell receptor (beta chain) originates from a study of metastatic and nonmetastatic thyroid tumors. Study-wide background: Malignant and benign thyroid patients had repertoires compared in peripheral blood and tumor or nodule tissue. General study results and limits: Reportedly, malignant thyroid tumors had significantly higher TCR beta diversity than benign nodules, in blood and tumor.

This clone was seen a few times. Its specificity is unknown. Patients had received no treatment of any kind before thyroid surgery. Study processing details: Across clinicopathological groups, CDR3 differences served as the basis for building a distant-metastasis classifier for papillary thyroid cancer. TCRdb reprocessed the PCR reads using MiXCR. TCRdb, not the authors, supplied the V and J calls. The sample consists of tens of thousands of clones, about 12% of them appearing once. Input material: blood. This receptor was identified in a male donor with papillary thyroid cancer or a benign thyroid nodule (not recorded which). Some clones in this sample may be carry-over from other donors' samples.

The CDR3 spells CASSQVGSQETQYF. The CDR3 bases are TGCGCCAGCAGCCAAGTGGGGAGCCAAGAGACCCAGTACTTC. The chain is built from TRBV4-1 and TRBJ2-5, with D perhaps matching TRBD2 (5 bases). Trimming shortened V by 1 base and J by 1 base, and 7 bases separated the two germline ends. The V gene's germline CDR1 is MGHRA and CDR2 YSYEKL. The CDR3 runs 14 residues.